A selection of T cell receptor beta chains follows, all from one sample in a study of CD8 T cells in ankylosing spondylitis. MiXCR was run by TCRdb on the 5' RACE reads, yielding one entry per CDR3 protein. The sample holds roughly 69,000 distinct CDR3 sequences, approximately 5% seen once. The sample consisted of blood, either unsorted or a sorted T cell fraction (not recorded which). The receptors stem from a male donor with ankylosing spondylitis or in good health (not recorded which). CDR3s include the opening cysteine and the closing phenylalanine or tryptophan. The order of the fields is V gene, J gene, D gene, clone size, CDR3 protein, CDR3 DNA. A D gene is named only where the DNA matches it firmly. Clone sizes are given selectively: once, few, many, or a class where the clone is expanded.

>TRBV6-1|TRBJ1-1|.|many
CASSLLWGANTEAFF
TGTGCCAGCAGTCTCTTGTGGGGGGCGAACACTGAAGCTTTCTTT
>TRBV18|TRBJ1-1|.|many
CASSPRQAVTEAFF
TGTGCCAGCTCACCACGACAGGCAGTCACTGAAGCTTTCTTT
>TRBV24-1|TRBJ2-1|TRBD1|many
CATSTTGGSYNEQFF
TGTGCCACCTCCACCACAGGGGGCTCCTACAATGAGCAGTTCTTC
>TRBV9|TRBJ2-5|.|many
CASSARGGAETQYF
TGTGCCAGCAGCGCTCGTGGTGGAGCGGAGACCCAGTACTTC
>TRBV7-9|TRBJ2-3|TRBD2|many
CASSSTAGNTDTQYF
TGTGCCAGCAGCTCGACAGCGGGGAACACAGATACGCAGTATTTT
>TRBV25-1|TRBJ2-1|.|many
CASSAGWSRGYNEQFF
TGTGCCAGCAGTGCTGGCTGGTCGCGGGGTTACAATGAGCAGTTCTTC
>TRBV20-1|TRBJ2-2|TRBD1|many
CSAREGTGGFLNTGELFF
TGCAGTGCTAGAGAAGGGACAGGGGGATTTTTGAACACCGGGGAGCTGTTTTTT
>TRBV5-1|TRBJ2-2|.|many
CASSLVQLDTGELFF
TGCGCCAGCAGCTTGGTCCAGTTGGACACCGGGGAGCTGTTTTTT
>TRBV3-1|TRBJ1-2|.|many
CASSQGGYGYTF
TGTGCCAGCAGCCAAGGGGGCTATGGCTACACCTTC
>TRBV12-3/TRBV12-4|TRBJ2-7|.|many
CASSLGRYEQYF
TGTGCCAGCAGTCTTGGGCGCTACGAGCAGTACTTC
>TRBV7-6|TRBJ1-1|.|many
CASSLEGEAFF
TGTGCCAGCAGCTTAGAGGGTGAGGCTTTCTTT
>TRBV7-2|TRBJ2-1|TRBD1|many
CASSPRTGGLDEQFF
TGTGCCAGCAGCCCCCGGACAGGGGGCTTGGATGAGCAGTTCTTC
>TRBV19|TRBJ1-5|TRBD1|many
CASSIAGGASNQPQHF
TGTGCCAGTAGTATAGCAGGGGGGGCTAGCAATCAGCCCCAGCATTTT
>TRBV5-1|TRBJ2-5|.|many
CASSSDSTQETQYF
TGCGCCAGCAGCTCGGACTCAACCCAAGAGACCCAGTACTTC
>TRBV20-1|TRBJ2-1|TRBD2|many
CSARDFRGGSYNEQFF
TGCAGTGCTAGAGATTTCCGGGGGGGCTCCTACAATGAGCAGTTCTTC
>TRBV7-2|TRBJ2-2|.|many
CASSSGQTITGELFF
TGTGCCAGCAGCTCCGGACAGACGATCACCGGGGAGCTGTTTTTT
>TRBV10-3|TRBJ2-7|TRBD1|many
CAISESPRTGPSEQYF
TGTGCCATCAGTGAGTCCCCGCGGACAGGGCCCTCCGAGCAGTACTTC
>TRBV5-1|TRBJ1-5|TRBD1|many
CASSLGGQFNQPQHF
TGCGCCAGCAGCTTGGGGGGACAGTTCAATCAGCCCCAGCATTTT
>TRBV28|TRBJ1-5|.|.
CASSYSQRGNQPQHF
TGTGCCAGCAGTTATTCTCAGCGCGGCAATCAGCCCCAGCATTTT
>TRBV2|TRBJ2-2|.|many
CASSGGARTGELFF
TGTGCCAGCAGTGGGGGGGCGAGAACCGGGGAGCTGTTTTTT
>TRBV12-3/TRBV12-4|TRBJ1-3|TRBD1|many
CASSPTGSGNTIYF
TGTGCCAGCAGCCCGACAGGGAGCGGAAACACCATATATTTT
>TRBV20-1|TRBJ1-2|.|many
CSAIPGGNYGYTF
TGCAGTGCCATTCCCGGCGGTAACTATGGCTACACCTTC
>TRBV12-3/TRBV12-4|TRBJ2-5|.|many
CASSIRGVKETQYF
TGTGCCAGCAGTATCCGCGGGGTAAAAGAGACCCAGTACTTC
>TRBV12-3/TRBV12-4|TRBJ2-7|.|many
CASTLTDGADSQYF
TGTGCCAGCACTTTGACGGACGGGGCAGATTCTCAGTACTTC
>TRBV5-1|TRBJ2-1|TRBD1|many
CASSGTEYNEQFF
TGCGCCAGCAGCGGGACAGAGTACAATGAGCAGTTCTTC
>TRBV28|TRBJ1-5|.|many
CASSLDSLVGGQPQHF
TGTGCCAGCAGTCTGGACAGCCTGGTCGGTGGACAGCCCCAGCATTTT
>TRBV5-5|TRBJ1-6|.|many
CASSLGAAAGSSPLHF
TGTGCCAGCAGCTTGGGGGCGGCAGCGGGTTCTTCACCCCTCCACTTT
>TRBV20-1|TRBJ1-4|.|many
CSARDGRQGYNEKLFF
TGCAGTGCTAGAGATGGGAGACAAGGCTATAATGAAAAACTGTTTTTT
>TRBV7-8|TRBJ2-2|TRBD1|many
CASSPGTGRHGELFF
TGTGCCAGCAGTCCCGGGACAGGGAGGCACGGGGAGCTGTTTTTT
>TRBV19|TRBJ2-3|.|many
CASRKREDTQYF
TGTGCCAGTAGAAAGAGGGAAGATACGCAGTATTTT
>TRBV2|TRBJ1-1|.|many
CATKRGETSLCFF
TGTGCCACCAAAAGGGGAGAGACCTCCTTATGTTTCTTT
>TRBV19|TRBJ1-5|.|many
CASSSDPTYQPQHF
TGTGCCAGTAGCTCCGACCCTACCTATCAGCCCCAGCATTTT
>TRBV27|TRBJ2-3|.|many
CASSSDRLRADTQYF
TGTGCCAGCAGCTCGGACAGACTGAGGGCAGATACGCAGTATTTT
>TRBV28|TRBJ2-7|.|many
CASSYLDRIAYEQYF
TGTGCCAGCAGCTATCTCGACAGGATTGCCTACGAGCAGTACTTC
>TRBV10-3|TRBJ1-5|TRBD1|many
CAISEDRDQPQHF
TGTGCCATCAGTGAAGACAGGGATCAGCCCCAGCATTTT
>TRBV15|TRBJ2-4|.|many
CATSREGMGFGHIQYF
TGTGCCACCAGCAGAGAGGGGATGGGTTTTGGACACATTCAGTACTTC
>TRBV28|TRBJ2-3|TRBD2|.
CASGTSGGAWRQYF
TGTGCCAGTGGGACTAGCGGGGGGGCTTGGAGGCAGTATTTT
>TRBV18|TRBJ2-1|.|many
CASSPLASTGLVSNEQFF
TGTGCCAGCTCACCCCTAGCCTCGACAGGCCTGGTTAGCAATGAGCAGTTCTTC
>TRBV27|TRBJ2-7|.|many
CASSSGASNYEQYF
TGTGCCAGCAGTTCAGGGGCCTCTAACTACGAGCAGTACTTC
>TRBV10-3|TRBJ1-4|.|many
CAISESSEFREKLFF
TGTGCCATCAGTGAGTCGTCAGAATTCCGTGAAAAACTGTTTTTT
>TRBV7-2|TRBJ1-2|.|many
CASRSTSNYGYTF
TGTGCCAGCCGTAGCACTTCTAACTATGGCTACACCTTC
>TRBV7-9|TRBJ2-7|.|many
CASSTGSYEQYF
TGTGCCAGCAGCACAGGGAGCTACGAGCAGTACTTC
>TRBV7-2|TRBJ2-6|.|many
CASSKRSGANVLTF
TGTGCCAGCAGCAAACGCTCTGGGGCCAACGTCCTGACTTTC
>TRBV20-1|TRBJ2-1|.|many
CSGGEDRTYNEQFF
TGCAGTGGGGGGGAGGACCGGACCTACAATGAGCAGTTCTTC
>TRBV20-1|TRBJ2-7|.|many
CSAETGTGSYEQYF
TGCAGTGCTGAAACCGGGACTGGATCCTACGAGCAGTACTTC
>TRBV24-1|TRBJ2-3|.|many
CATSGPSSRGIRPTGDTQYF
TGTGCCACCAGTGGCCCTTCTTCGCGGGGTATCCGCCCGACCGGAGATACGCAGTATTTT
>TRBV10-1|TRBJ2-2|.|many
CASSAIKMGDNTGELFF
TGCGCCAGCAGTGCTATTAAGATGGGAGACAACACCGGGGAGCTGTTTTTT
>TRBV18|TRBJ2-7|.|many
CASSPVPVSSSYEQYF
TGTGCCAGCTCACCAGTTCCGGTCTCCAGCTCCTACGAGCAGTACTTC
>TRBV20-1|TRBJ1-6|TRBD1|many
CSALDRGSNSPLHF
TGCAGTGCTCTGGACAGGGGGTCTAATTCACCCCTCCACTTT
>TRBV7-2|TRBJ2-7|.|.
CASSLASMGAYEQYF
TGTGCCAGCAGCTTAGCATCTATGGGGGCTTACGAGCAGTACTTC
>TRBV6-1|TRBJ2-5|.|many
CASSEPTAGLRGEETQYF
TGTGCCAGCAGTGAACCAACCGCAGGACTTAGAGGTGAAGAGACCCAGTACTTC